Sequencing of this TCR beta chain was carried out in a study of CD4 T cells in relation to SARS-CoV-2 and coronaviruses. Method: immunoSEQ multiplex PCR; TCRdb's copy keeps in-frame clones and lacks some. The table records fewer than 45,000 clones, over 70% of them present only once. CDR1 and CDR2 (germline): SGHTA, FQGTGA. The CDR3 is 16 residues long. Between the trimmed V and J ends, which lost 5 bases and 5 bases, there was a span of 21 bases. On this clone itself: The antigen remains unidentified.

For approximately 10 days, around 100,000 sorted CD4+ cells grew with T cell-depleted PBMCs and CEF. The specimen sequenced was naive CD4+ T cells from PBMCs, cultured in vitro. Sample subset: naive CD4+ T cells isolated by negative enrichment. This TCR came from an adult with COVID-19. The rearrangement links TRBV7-3 to TRBJ2-5, with D maybe TRBD2 (5 bases). The CDR3, as DNA: TGTGCCAGCAGCCCAACGGCGGCGGAGGCTGGGGAGACCCAGTACTTC. Encoded protein: CASSPTAAEAGETQYF.